This T cell receptor beta chain appears in the sequencing data of a study of T cells in Graves' hyperthyroidism and ophthalmopathy. Study conclusions and caveats: Appearing also in blood were most of the thyroid clonotypes expanded above 0.001.

In its sample, this clonotype was seen many times. Its antigen is not identified. It was RNA transcripts that yielded the amplified TCR beta CDR3 regions. The TCR CDR3 first-round RT-PCR relied on the HTBI primer set. Each CDR3 protein is one row after TCRdb ran MiXCR on the multiplex PCR reads. This sample has some 350,000 distinct CDR3 sequences, with over 15% found just once. This CDR3 has 13 residues. CDR1 MNHNS and CDR2 SASEGT come from the germline V gene. Trimming removed 9 bases from V and 1 base from J, with 12 bases in between. Each diagnosis was grounded in clinical symptoms, serum thyroxine and TRAb, thyroid ultrasound, and orbital computed tomography.

Sequenced material: blood. This TCR derives from a woman under 30 with Graves' hyperthyroidism. The V gene is TRBV6-1, the J gene TRBJ1-1; D might be TRBD1 (6 bases). CDR3 nucleotides: TGTGCCAGTGCGTACAGGGAGAACACTGAAGCTTTCTTT. This gives the protein CASAYRENTEAFF.